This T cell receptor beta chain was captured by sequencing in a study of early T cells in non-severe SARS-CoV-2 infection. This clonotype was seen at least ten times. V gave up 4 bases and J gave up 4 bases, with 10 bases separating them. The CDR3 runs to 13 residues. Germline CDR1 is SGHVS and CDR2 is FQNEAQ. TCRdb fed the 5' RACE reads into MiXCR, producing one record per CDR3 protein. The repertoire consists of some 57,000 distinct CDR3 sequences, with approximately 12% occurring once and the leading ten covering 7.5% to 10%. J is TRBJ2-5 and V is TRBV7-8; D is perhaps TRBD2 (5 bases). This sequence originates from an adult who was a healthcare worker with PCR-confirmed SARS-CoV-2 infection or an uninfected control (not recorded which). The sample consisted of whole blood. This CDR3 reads CASSSDFVETQYF. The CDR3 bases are TGTGCCAGCAGCTCGGACTTCGTAGAGACCCAGTACTTC.